Presented here are 8 T cell receptor beta chains from one specimen sequenced in a study of cytotoxic CD8 clonotypes in ibrutinib-treated CLL. Sequencing was performed with immunoSEQ multiplex PCR; in TCRdb, only in-frame clones are kept and a portion is missing. The profile shows approximately 140,000 clones, approximately 80% of them singletons. The specimen was PBMCs, collected after 12 months of ibrutinib treatment. The source is a human donor with chronic lymphocytic leukemia.

The chain recombines TRBV7-6 with TRBJ2-1; 8 bases match TRBD1. Germline CDR1 and CDR2: SGHVS and FNYEAQ. The CDR3 extends over 14 amino acids. V lost 5 bases to trimming and J lost 8 bases; unmatched junction nucleotides: 8. The CDR3 is CASSPGQVGYEQFF. The CDR3 DNA reads as TGTGCCAGCAGCCCGGGACAGGTCGGGTATGAGCAGTTCTTC.

This clone was found a few times. This rearrangement joins TRBV5-4 to TRBJ2-7, with D possibly matching TRBD1 (5 bases). CDR1 and CDR2 from the germline V gene are SGHNT and YYREEE (reference sequence). This CDR3 region has 14 residues. V was clipped by 2 bases and J by 5 bases, with 14 bases between them. In nucleotides, the CDR3 is TGTGCCAGCAGCTTAGGCAGGGTTTTCGACGAGCAGTACTTC. Translating it yields CASSLGRVFDEQYF.

J is TRBJ2-3 and V is TRBV6-4, with D hard to call. Germline CDR1 reads MRHNA; CDR2 reads SNTAGT. The CDR3 contains 14 residues. V lost 2 bases, J lost 6 bases, and 12 bases lay in between. CDR3 DNA: TGTGCCAGCAGTGACAGGTTTGAATTGGATACGCAGTATTTT. This gives the protein CASSDRFELDTQYF.

The chain has TRBV7-6 and TRBJ2-1; TRBD1 is a possible D gene (6 bases). Germline lookup yields CDR1 SGHVS and CDR2 FNYEAQ. The CDR3 runs 13 residues. V was pared by 5 bases and J by 6 bases, with 11 bases between. Here the CDR3 DNA reads TGTGCCAGCAGCGAACAGGGTCTCAATGAGCAGTTCTTC. This translates into CASSEQGLNEQFF.

The chain carries TRBV2 and TRBJ1-4; unclear D gene. Per the germline V gene, CDR1 is SNHLY and CDR2 is FYNNEI. CDR3 size: 14 residues. V lost 5 bases and J lost 4, with 11 bases in between. The CDR3 sequence: CASSLSWGNEKLFF. CDR3 sequence (DNA): TGTGCCAGCAGTTTAAGCTGGGGTAATGAAAAACTGTTTTTT.

V and J are TRBV9 and TRBJ2-5, with 8 bases lining up with TRBD1. Germline values: CDR1 SGDLS, CDR2 YYNGEE. CDR3 length: 14 residues. The V gene end was trimmed by 3 bases and the J gene end by 7 bases; junction bases not matched to a gene: 8. CDR3 region: CASSEQGGPGTQYF. CDR3 bases: TGTGCCAGCAGCGAACAGGGGGGACCGGGGACCCAGTACTTC.

This chain joins TRBV5-8 and TRBJ1-3, with a tentative D call TRBD1 (6 bases). V shed 0 bases and J shed 5 bases, with 12 bases lying between them. CDR1 is SGHTS, CDR2 YDEGEE, per germline. The CDR3 length is 15 residues. Written as DNA, the CDR3 is TGTGCCAGCAGCTTGGCGGGGGGGGCGAGAAACACCATATATTTT. It yields the protein CASSLAGGARNTIYF. Full variable domain (outside the CDR3, taken from reference TRBV5-8 and TRBJ1-3): EAGVTQSPTHLIKTRGQQATLRCSPISGHTSVYWYQQALGLGLQFLLWYDEGEERNRGNFPPRFSGRQFPNYSSELNVNALELEDSALYLCASSLAGGARNTIYFGEGSWLTVV.

The CDR3 protein is CASSLGVTDTQYF. CDR3 DNA: TGTGCCAGCAGTTTAGGCGTTACAGATACGCAGTATTTT. The V and J genes are TRBV27 and TRBJ2-3; D not certain. Trimming cost V 2 bases and J 3 bases, with 6 bases left between them. Germline CDR1 reads MNHEY; CDR2 reads SMNVEV (reference sequence). CDR3 length: 13 residues.